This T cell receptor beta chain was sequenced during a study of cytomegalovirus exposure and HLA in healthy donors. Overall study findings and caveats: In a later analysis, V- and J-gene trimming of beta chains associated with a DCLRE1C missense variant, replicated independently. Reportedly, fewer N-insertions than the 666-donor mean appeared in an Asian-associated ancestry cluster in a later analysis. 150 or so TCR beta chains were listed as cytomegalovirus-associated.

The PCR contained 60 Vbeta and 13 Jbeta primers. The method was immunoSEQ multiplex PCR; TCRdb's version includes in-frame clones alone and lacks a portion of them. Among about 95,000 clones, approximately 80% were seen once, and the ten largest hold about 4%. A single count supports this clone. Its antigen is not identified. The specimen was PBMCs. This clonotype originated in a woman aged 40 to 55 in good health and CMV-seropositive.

CDR3 sequence (DNA): TGTGCCAGCAGTGAAGTACGAGAATATAATTCACCCCTCCACTTT. As protein: CASSEVREYNSPLHF. The chain links TRBV6-1 to TRBJ1-6, with D unresolved. V lost 1 base to trimming and J lost 4 bases, with 8 bases between them. The CDR3 runs 15 residues. Germline-derived CDR1 and CDR2 are MNHNS and SASEGT.